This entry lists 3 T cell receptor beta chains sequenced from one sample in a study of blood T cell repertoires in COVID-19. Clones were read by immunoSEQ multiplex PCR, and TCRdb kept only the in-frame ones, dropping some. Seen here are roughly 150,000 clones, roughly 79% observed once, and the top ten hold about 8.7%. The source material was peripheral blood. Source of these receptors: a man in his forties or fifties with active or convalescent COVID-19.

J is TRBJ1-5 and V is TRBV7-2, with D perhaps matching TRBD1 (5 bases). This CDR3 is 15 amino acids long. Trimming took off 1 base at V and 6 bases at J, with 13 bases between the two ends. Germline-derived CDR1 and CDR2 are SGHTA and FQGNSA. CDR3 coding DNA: TGTGCCAGCAGCTTAGGATGGGCGGGGGGTCAGCCCCAGCATTTT. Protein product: CASSLGWAGGQPQHF. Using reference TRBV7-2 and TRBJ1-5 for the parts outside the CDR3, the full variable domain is GAGVSQSPSNKVTEKGKDVELRCDPISGHTALYWYRQSLGQGLEFLIYFQGNSAPDKSGLPSDRFSAERTGGSVSTLTIQRTQQEDSAVYLCASSLGWAGGQPQHFGDGTRLSIL.

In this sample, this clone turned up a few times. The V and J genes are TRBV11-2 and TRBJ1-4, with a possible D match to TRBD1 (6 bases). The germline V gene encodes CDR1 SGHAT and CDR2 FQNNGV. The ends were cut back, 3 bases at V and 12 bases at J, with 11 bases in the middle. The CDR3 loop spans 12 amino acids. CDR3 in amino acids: CASSFQGTQLFF. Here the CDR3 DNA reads TGTGCCAGCAGCTTTCAGGGGACCCAACTGTTTTTT.

CDR3 protein: CASSIAVAAGEKLFF. In DNA, the CDR3 is TGTGCCAGTAGTATAGCCGTGGCGGCCGGCGAAAAACTGTTTTTT. This rearrangement joins TRBV19 to TRBJ1-4, with D unclear. The CDR3 covers 15 residues. The V gene lost 1 base and the J gene lost 8 bases, with 14 bases spanning the gap. Germline-derived CDR1 and CDR2 are LNHDA and SQIVND (reference sequence).